These 30 T cell receptor beta chains were all obtained from the same sample, sequenced in a study of graft-versus-host responses after intestinal transplantation. Some clones are missing from TCRdb's copy, which holds only in-frame ones; the method was immunoSEQ multiplex PCR. The top ten clones hold around 1.4% of a sample with roughly 99,000 clones, roughly 88% of them seen once. The specimen was PBMCs, collected 255 days after intestinal transplant. The receptor source for this set is a human patient who received an intestinal transplant, so some T cells may come from the graft donor.

V gene TRBV5-1 combines with J gene TRBJ2-7; D is tentatively TRBD1 or TRBD2 (5 bases each). The germline gives CDR1 SGHRS, CDR2 YFSETQ. CDR3 length: 14 amino acids. With 4 bases removed from V and 4 bases from J, the gap between germline ends came to 15 bases. DNA of the CDR3: TGCGCCAGCAGCCTCTCGCAGGGACCTTACGAGCAGTACTTC. Protein: CASSLSQGPYEQYF.

The chain has TRBV5-6 and TRBJ2-7, with 7 bases aligning to TRBD1. The CDR3 spans 13 residues. J lost 5 bases, V lost 0 bases, and 2 bases had no gene match. CDR1 SGHDT and CDR2 YYEEEE come from the germline V gene. CDR3 sequence (DNA): TGTGCCAGCAGCTTGGGAACAGGGGACGAGCAGTACTTC. This gives the protein CASSLGTGDEQYF.

The CDR3 loop is CASSPSPGWGMSSYEQYV. In DNA, the CDR3 is TGTGCCAGCAGCCCCTCGCCTGGGTGGGGAATGAGCTCCTACGAGCAGTACGTC. The chain carries TRBV5-6 and TRBJ2-7; D unclear. The CDR3 has 18 residues. The V end was cut by 4 bases, the J end by 0 bases, with 23 bases between. Germline CDR1 SGHDT, CDR2 YYEEEE.

This chain connects TRBV28 to TRBJ2-1; unclear D gene. CDR3 length equals 16 residues. The V gene lost 2 bases and the J gene lost 7 bases, with 18 bases spanning the gap. Germline V gives CDR1 MDHEN, CDR2 SYDVKM. CDR3 DNA: TGTGCCAGCAGTTTAGATGAAGGGTTGAGTGTGAATGAGCAGTTCTTC. Amino acid sequence: CASSLDEGLSVNEQFF.

The CDR3 loop is CASIPTGRDTEAFF. The CDR3, as DNA: TGTGCCAGTATCCCGACAGGGCGGGACACTGAAGCTTTCTTT. V and J are TRBV19 and TRBJ1-1, with TRBD1 identical over 7 bases. CDR1 and CDR2 from the germline V gene are LNHDA and SQIVND (reference sequence). CDR3 size: 14 residues. The V and J ends lost 7 bases and 3 bases, in that order; junction bases with no gene match: 8.

The chain carries TRBV5-5 and TRBJ2-7; 11 bases map to TRBD1. Germline loops: CDR1 SGHKS, CDR2 YYEKEE (reference sequence). V shed 1 base and J 4 bases; nucleotides not matched to a gene: 4. This CDR3 has 15 residues. For the CDR3, the DNA is TGTGCCAGCAGCTTGTCGGGACAGGGGGGATACGAGCAGTACTTC. It specifies CASSLSGQGGYEQYF.

The sample holds one count of this clone. The rearrangement uses TRBV6-1 and TRBJ2-5, with D possibly being TRBD2 (6 bases). Trimming took off 4 bases at V and 3 bases at J, with 18 bases between the two ends. CDR3 length: 16 residues. Germline CDR1 reads MNHNS; CDR2 reads SASEGT. The CDR3: CASSGHLGRIEETQYF. DNA of the CDR3: TGTGCCAGCAGTGGACATTTAGGGAGGATAGAAGAGACCCAGTACTTC.

The chain employs TRBV6-1 and TRBJ2-7; 7 bases are shared with TRBD1. CDR3 size: 15 residues. Germline CDR1 MNHNS, CDR2 SASEGT. V was clipped by 5 bases and J by 2 bases; unmatched bases: 9. CDR3 sequence reads: CASSPRQGQAYEQYF. CDR3 sequence (DNA): TGTGCCAGCAGTCCCCGACAGGGCCAAGCCTACGAGCAGTACTTC.

CDR3 loop: CASSSDRGRLNEQFF. CDR3 bases: TGTGCCAGCAGTTCTGACAGGGGGCGCCTCAATGAGCAGTTCTTC. The chain carries TRBV6-5 and TRBJ2-1; 10 bases align to TRBD1. This CDR3 spans 15 amino acids. CDR1 is MNHEY and CDR2 is SVGAGI in the germline V gene. Trimming took 4 bases from V and 6 from J; bases not matched to a gene: 6.

The chain has TRBV2 and TRBJ2-2; 10 nucleotides align to TRBD1. This CDR3 has 17 residues. The germline gives CDR1 SNHLY, CDR2 FYNNEI. With 1 base clipped from V and 6 bases from J, the junction kept 8 bases outside the gene matches. For the CDR3, the DNA is TGTGCCAGCAGTGAAGAGCGGGGACAGGGGCCGTCCGGGGAGCTGTTTTTT. Protein sequence: CASSEERGQGPSGELFF.

The rearrangement links TRBV19 to TRBJ1-4, with D possibly being TRBD1 (6 bases). V was pared by 5 bases and J by 3 bases, with 13 bases between. Germline CDR1 LNHDA, CDR2 SQIVND (reference sequence). This CDR3 spans 15 amino acids. As DNA, the CDR3 is TGTGCCAGTAGTCCCCGACAGGCATCTAATGAAAAACTGTTTTTT. It translates to CASSPRQASNEKLFF.

V gene TRBV6-5 combines with J gene TRBJ2-1; D unresolved. The CDR3 is 16 amino acids. The germline gives CDR1 MNHEY, CDR2 SVGAGI. The ends were cut back, 6 bases at V and 0 bases at J, with 15 bases in the middle. The CDR3 is CASSYDSVSSYNEQFF. For the CDR3, the DNA is TGTGCCAGCAGCTACGACTCTGTTAGCTCCTACAATGAGCAGTTCTTC.

The CDR3 loop reads CASSSTSGAYNEQFF. CDR3 nucleotide sequence: TGTGCCAGCAGCTCGACTAGCGGGGCCTACAATGAGCAGTTCTTC. This chain links TRBV11-2 with TRBJ2-1; 11 nucleotides agree with TRBD2. CDR1 and CDR2 (germline): SGHAT, FQNNGV. This CDR3 comprises 15 residues. J was trimmed by 2 bases and V by 4 bases; bases with no gene match: 1.

This chain connects TRBV13 to TRBJ2-3; D not certain. Per the germline V gene, CDR1 is PRHDT and CDR2 is FYEKMQ (reference sequence). Trimming stripped 8 bases from V and 4 bases from J, with 10 bases between. This CDR3 contains 12 residues. In DNA form, the CDR3 reads TGTGCCAGCGGGCTGTTGCCAGATACGCAGTATTTT. Protein sequence: CASGLLPDTQYF.

The chain carries TRBV5-1 and TRBJ2-7; D may be TRBD2 (5 bases). CDR1 SGHRS and CDR2 YFSETQ come from the germline V gene. Deletions cut 1 base from V and 7 bases from J, with 15 bases between. The CDR3 runs 14 residues. The CDR3 loop reads CASSLRTRTGEQYF. As DNA, the CDR3 is TGCGCCAGCAGCTTGAGGACGAGGACGGGGGAGCAGTACTTC.

The chain joins TRBV5-6 to TRBJ2-7, with 10 bases lining up with TRBD1. The germline CDR1 and CDR2 sequences are SGHDT and YYEEEE. V dropped 1 base and J dropped 2; count of bases not matched to a gene: 3. This CDR3 has 15 amino acids. CDR3 DNA sequence: TGTGCCAGCAGCTTGTTGGGACAGGGGACCTACGAGCAGTACTTC. Translation: CASSLLGQGTYEQYF.

CDR3 region: CASSLGDLNTQYF. In DNA form, the CDR3 reads TGTGCCAGCAGTTTAGGCGATTTGAATACGCAGTATTTT. The chain uses TRBV28 and TRBJ2-3; D is undetermined. The CDR3 is made up of 13 amino acids. From germline, CDR1 is MDHEN and CDR2 SYDVKM. The ends were cut back, 2 bases at V and 7 bases at J, with 10 bases in the middle.

This chain connects TRBV19 to TRBJ1-2, with TRBD1 as a possible D gene (6 bases). Germline loops: CDR1 LNHDA, CDR2 SQIVND (reference sequence). This CDR3 spans 14 amino acids. V was pared by 10 bases and J by 1 base, with 16 bases between. The CDR3 region has the DNA TGTGCCACCCTGAGGCCGGACAGTAACTATGGCTACACCTTC. Translating gives CATLRPDSNYGYTF.

This clone has a handful of counts. The J gene is TRBJ1-5, the V gene TRBV30, with D possibly being TRBD1 (5 bases). There are 13 residues in the CDR3. The germline V and J ends were trimmed by 2 bases and 4 bases, with 9 bases remaining between them. Germline CDR1 GTSNPN, CDR2 SVGIG (reference sequence). The CDR3 DNA reads TGTGCCTGGAGTAGGGACTATAATCAGCCCCAGCATTTT. The encoded protein is CAWSRDYNQPQHF.

This chain uses TRBV2 with TRBJ1-5, with a possible D match to TRBD1 (5 bases). V lost 4 bases and J lost 3, with 13 bases in between. This CDR3 comprises 15 residues. Germline V CDR1 and CDR2: SNHLY, FYNNEI. The CDR3 nucleotides are TGTGCCAGCAGTGGGGGACCGATAGACAATCAGCCCCAGCATTTT. Its translation is CASSGGPIDNQPQHF.

The chain carries TRBV18 and TRBJ2-7; D might be TRBD1 or TRBD2, each matching 5 bases. Germline CDR1 and CDR2: KGHSH and LQKENI. The CDR3 length is 15 residues. Trimming stripped 1 base from V and 2 bases from J, with 12 bases between. The CDR3 loop reads CASSPQTGTPYEQYV. CDR3 in DNA: TGTGCCAGCTCACCACAAACCGGGACCCCCTACGAGCAGTACGTC.

This clone was observed once. The V and J genes are TRBV4-1 and TRBJ2-7, with D perhaps matching TRBD2 (6 bases). V gave up 2 bases and J gave up 3 bases, with 14 bases separating them. CDR1 MGHRA and CDR2 YSYEKL come from the germline V gene. The CDR3 consists of 15 residues. The chain's CDR3 is CASSQNAGGSYEQYV. The CDR3 DNA reads as TGCGCCAGCAGCCAAAACGCTGGGGGGAGCTACGAGCAGTACGTC.

This clone appeared a few times. The CDR3 nucleotides are TGTGCCAGCAGTGAAGGGACATCCTCTGGAAACACCATATATTTT. Its protein is CASSEGTSSGNTIYF. The V and J genes are TRBV2 and TRBJ1-3; tentative D call: TRBD1 (5 bases). The CDR3 covers 15 residues. The germline V and J ends were trimmed by 1 base and 0 bases, with 7 bases remaining between them. Germline V gene data show CDR1 as SNHLY and CDR2 as FYNNEI.

CDR3 region: CASSLGTGEYQPQHF. CDR3 coding DNA: TGTGCCAGCAGCTTAGGGACAGGGGAGTATCAGCCCCAGCATTTT. V is TRBV7-9 and J is TRBJ1-5; 9 nucleotides align to TRBD1. This CDR3 comprises 15 residues. The J segment lost 5 bases and the V segment lost 1 base, leaving 3 bases of the junction unmatched. Germline CDR1 and CDR2: SEHNR and FQNEAQ (reference sequence).

Concerning this clone: This same CDR3 is encoded by further DNA sequences in the sample. The chain combines TRBV19 with TRBJ2-5, with unresolved D. This CDR3 spans 13 amino acids. Trimming shortened V by 0 bases and J by 3 bases, and 5 bases separated the two germline ends. Germline CDR1 LNHDA, CDR2 SQIVND (reference sequence). The CDR3 nucleotides read TGTGCCAGTAGTATAGACAGTGAAGAGACCCAGTACTTC. Amino acid sequence: CASSIDSEETQYF.

The rearrangement links TRBV4-1 to TRBJ1-2, with 10 bases lining up with TRBD1. This CDR3 region has 17 residues. Losses at the gene ends were 5 bases for V and 4 bases for J; bases not matched to a gene: 13. Germline assignment: CDR1 MGHRA and CDR2 YSYEKL. CDR3 region: CASSGGQGEYRGYGYTF. Written as DNA, the CDR3 is TGCGCCAGCAGCGGCGGACAGGGGGAATATCGGGGCTATGGCTACACCTTC.

The chain recombines TRBV6-5 with TRBJ2-7; no clear D. The CDR3 runs to 14 residues. Germline V CDR1 and CDR2: MNHEY, SVGAGI. The ends were cut back, 6 bases at V and 5 bases at J, with 17 bases in the middle. CDR3 nucleotide sequence: TGTGCCAGCAGAAGACGGGTCGAAAGGGACGAGCAGTACGTC. It specifies CASRRRVERDEQYV.

J is TRBJ2-5 and V is TRBV5-4; possibly TRBD2 for D (5 bases). With 0 bases removed from V and 3 bases from J, the gap between germline ends came to 12 bases. There are 15 residues in the CDR3. Germline V gene data show CDR1 as SGHNT and CDR2 as YYREEE (reference sequence). CDR3 loop: CASSLAGGWEETQYF. CDR3 coding DNA: TGTGCCAGCAGCTTGGCCGGCGGGTGGGAAGAGACCCAGTACTTC.

This clone was counted only a few times. The V call is TRBV19, the J call TRBJ1-4; 8 bases match TRBD1. J was trimmed by 0 bases and V by 8 bases; bases with no gene match: 8. The CDR3 is made up of 16 amino acids. Per germline, CDR1 LNHDA and CDR2 SQIVND (reference sequence). CDR3 nucleotide sequence: TGTGCCAGTTCGACAGGGGAACCTTCAACTAATGAAAAACTGTTTTTT. This translates into CASSTGEPSTNEKLFF.

This clone came up a few times. The rearrangement joins TRBV28 to TRBJ1-2; TRBD1 aligns across 8 bases. Germline V gene lookup returns CDR1 MDHEN and CDR2 SYDVKM. The V segment lost 5 bases and the J segment 8 bases; nucleotides outside the gene matches: 1. The CDR3 is made up of 11 amino acids. CDR3 loop: CASSRTGGYTF. In DNA, the CDR3 is TGTGCCAGCAGTCGGACAGGGGGCTACACCTTC.